This T cell receptor beta chain was captured in a study of cytomegalovirus exposure and HLA in healthy donors. Measured with immunoSEQ multiplex PCR; TCRdb has only the in-frame clones, and not every one. The sample records a few hundred thousand clones, approximately 88% being singletons. The sample consisted of PBMCs. The clonotype comes from a man aged 25-45 years in good health and CMV-seronegative.

The CDR3 loop is CASSSSGGAYNEQFF. In nucleotides, the CDR3 is TGTGCCAGCAGCTCCAGCGGGGGGGCCTACAATGAGCAGTTCTTC. The V and J genes are TRBV7-2 and TRBJ2-1; 10 bases are shared with TRBD2. The trim removed 4 bases at V and 2 bases at J, leaving 2 bases unmatched. The CDR3 length is 15 residues. CDR1 is SGHTA and CDR2 is FQGNSA in the germline V gene.